This T cell receptor beta chain derives from a study of T cell changes during pregnancy in multiple sclerosis. Some clones are missing from TCRdb's copy, which holds only in-frame ones; the method was immunoSEQ multiplex PCR. Of about 34,000 clones listed, about 90% are singletons. Germline values: CDR1 ENHRY, CDR2 SYGVKD. The CDR3 is 13 amino acids. J was trimmed by 3 bases and V by 2 bases; bases with no gene match: 1. Sequences were derived from CD8+ T cells from peripheral blood mononuclear cells, sampled in the third trimester of pregnancy. The origin of this receptor is a female donor with multiple sclerosis, enrolled in a pregnancy study. This chain uses TRBV10-3 with TRBJ2-7; the match to TRBD1 covers 7 bases. The CDR3 sequence: CAISEGTDYEQYF. In DNA, the CDR3 is TGTGCCATCAGTGAGGGGACAGACTACGAGCAGTACTTC.